The TCR beta chain under discussion was sequenced for a study of T-cell reconstitution after alpha-beta-depleted transplantation in children. Germline values: CDR1 MDHEN, CDR2 SYDVKM. J gave up 2 bases and V 4 bases, and 7 bases lay outside the gene matches. CDR3 length: 16 residues. Unique molecular identifiers were used to barcode this TCRbeta library. Each CDR3 protein is one row after TCRdb ran MiXCR on the PCR reads. Of about 1,000,000 distinct CDR3 sequences detected, about 29% appear once; the ten largest clones hold over 25%. This clonotype was recorded at least ten times. The chain carries TRBV28 and TRBJ2-1, with 8 bases identical to TRBD1. This sample comprised PBMCs, mostly from graft donor cells, obtained 360 days after TCRalphabeta/CD19-depleted stem cell transplant. The sequence came from a boy less than two years old who had a stem cell transplant for SCID, so the T cells may come from the graft donor. This CDR3 reads CASSSTTGGPYNEQFF. DNA for the CDR3: TGTGCCAGCAGTTCGACCACAGGGGGGCCCTACAATGAGCAGTTCTTC. The variable domain in full, completed from reference TRBV28 and TRBJ2-1, reads DVKVTQSSRYLVKRTGEKVFLECVQDMDHENMFWYRQDPGLGLRLIYFSYDVKMKEKGDIPEGYSVSREKKERFSLILESASTNQTSMYLCASSSTTGGPYNEQFFGPGTRLTVL.